In its sample, the clone carrying this T cell receptor (beta chain) was seen once. The antigen is undetermined. This CDR3 comprises 16 residues. V shed 2 bases and J 8 bases; nucleotides not matched to a gene: 7. Germline CDR1 MNHGY, CDR2 SAAAGT. The data originate from a study of OX40 agonist ivuxolimab in advanced cancers. Whole-study context: At 0.01 to 10 mg/kg, ivuxolimab was administered intravenously to patients every 2 weeks.

Overall study results and limits: In the 0.1 to 3.0 mg/kg range, CD4+ and CD8+ blood T cells had expanded clonally by week 6.

TCRdb's table, derived via immunoSEQ multiplex PCR, lists solely in-frame clones and lacks some. The table includes around 470 clones, nearly 95% detected once. The receptor's source is an adult with an advanced solid tumor such as melanoma, head and neck, liver or kidney cancer. The specimen was collected in a trial of the OX40 agonist ivuxolimab. The chain uses TRBV6-8 and TRBJ2-4; TRBD2 matches 12 bases. CDR3 DNA: TGTGCCAGCAGTTACCTAGCGGGAGGGCCGTGGGACATTCAGTACTTC. This sequence encodes CASSYLAGGPWDIQYF.